The entry below describes one T cell receptor beta chain. The sample carries other DNA sequences with the same CDR3. In the source study's methods: Junction-only immunoSEQ sequences carried no quality scores, so filtering differed. Profiling relied on immunoSEQ multiplex PCR, and the TCRdb table lists in-frame clones only, not all of them. V and J calls and clone size are copied from that table; D and trimming were computed from the DNA. The sample has roughly 2.5 million clones; roughly nine tenths are singletons. These data originate in a study of shared clonotypes between healthy human individuals. Looked up from germline, CDR1 is SGHTA and CDR2 is FQGNSA. This CDR3 has 15 residues. V lost 3 bases and J lost 0; bases outside the gene matches: 2.

The rearrangement joins TRBV7-2 to TRBJ2-1, with 7 bases identical to TRBD2. This TCR was recovered from a man aged 18-30 years in good health. Sequenced material: naive CD4+ T cells sorted from blood. Sample subset: CD45RA+ positively selected. CDR3 sequence reads: CASSLGGPSYNEQFF. In DNA, the CDR3 is TGTGCCAGCAGCTTGGGAGGGCCCTCCTACAATGAGCAGTTCTTC.